This record covers a single T cell receptor (beta chain). The antigen is unknown. Some clones are missing from TCRdb's copy, which holds only in-frame ones; the method was immunoSEQ multiplex PCR. The sample includes about 36,000 clones, around 70% of them seen just once. These data are taken from a study of PD-1 blockade in classical Hodgkin lymphoma. This CDR3 spans 15 amino acids. CDR1 and CDR2 (germline): KGHSH, LQKENI. The germline V and J ends were trimmed by 0 bases and 2 bases, with 9 bases remaining between them. Points from the study as a whole: CD4+ TCR diversity climbed significantly by C4D1, unlike CD8+ TCR diversity. Later analyses included only patients treated at least 1 year post-ASCT.

Every patient had relapsed following autologous stem cell transplantation, and cohorts differed in brentuximab vedotin exposure. This TCR came from a human donor with classical Hodgkin lymphoma. The chain has TRBV18 and TRBJ2-3; D is ambiguous. The starting material was peripheral blood mononuclear cells (PBMCs), obtained before the second cycle of nivolumab. CDR3 coding DNA: TGTGCCAGCTCACCACCCTCGAAACCCACAGATACGCAGTATTTT. Its protein product is CASSPPSKPTDTQYF.